This TCR beta chain was found in a study of blood T cells in healthy people across ages (dated by TCRdb to 2013 to 2016). Turning to the overall study: In model experiments, template switching captured about one uniquely barcoded TCR beta cDNA molecule for every two T cells. Using the same blood draw, the study looked at two additional independent replicas of 1 million unique cDNA reads for two donors, one aged 18 to 30 and the other aged 80 or older. To avoid experimental bias, donors of different ages were spread randomly across the sequencing lanes. Age-related changes in TCR beta repertoire diversity were measured in the study by deep sequencing normalized with unique cDNA molecular identifiers. The donors were split into four age groups: young (average roughly 15 years), middle-aged (roughly 39), aged (more than 60) and long-lived (over 75).

V gives up 0 bases and J gives up 5 bases, and the segment between their germline ends measures 17 bases. CDR1 and CDR2 were assigned from the germline V gene as SQVTM and ANQGSEA. Its CDR3 holds 16 amino acids, cysteine through phenylalanine. CDR3 DNA is the only sequence kept; it has 48 bases, read in frame from the first base. Library preparation used 5' RACE. The listed sequencing device is Illumina HiSeq 2500. A second PCR of about 6 to 12 cycles was performed with a sample-barcoded 5' primer and a J-beta primer mix. Each TCR beta cDNA molecule received a unique molecular identifier from a template-switch 5' adaptor carrying 12 random nucleotides. Each sample yielded at least 3 million CDR3-containing paired-end reads. All of the RNA was converted into first-strand cDNA using the Mint cDNA synthesis kit, with a TRBC-specific oligonucleotide serving as the primer. All cDNA was treated with uracil-DNA glycosylase and then went through a first 18-cycle PCR with the universal primers M1SS and BC2_uni_R. Per the original workflow: For normalization, 1 million high-quality reads were randomly selected from each sample, with every read carrying a distinct molecular identifier. Reads with shared molecular identifiers were discarded instead of being binned into consensus sequences. MiTCR, set to a Q25 quality threshold and the strictest error-elimination algorithm, was used for CDR3 identification, clonotype clustering and error correction. A nonparametric unseen species model with Euler transformation was used to estimate a lower bound on total TCR beta diversity. The public reads were reprocessed in TCRdb via fastp at Q25 and MiXCR, keeping in-frame beta chains. CDR3 protein duplicates are merged, each entry listing the most common genes and DNA. The V and J calls, along with clone size, are taken from TCRdb and not from the paper's own processing. The sample table lists 1.5 million to 2 million distinct CDR3 sequences, approximately 50% of them with a count of one. The ten largest clonotypes hold more than 2% of the sample.

What the study reported, not specific to this receptor: Compared with the aged group, the long-lived group had more naive CD4+ T cells, fewer expanded clones and increased TCR diversity, suggesting age selection. Bulk unsorted PBMC profiling prevented conclusive comparison of naive and antigen-experienced compartments. Donor CMV infection status was unknown, potentially confounding age-related changes in expanded clonotypes. There was a strong correlation between observed TCR beta diversity and the percentage of naive T cells measured by flow cytometry. Estimates of total diversity based on one million sequenced T cells were regarded as lower bounds and as underestimates. As age increased, observed TCR beta diversity per million T cells dropped in a roughly linear way, and a significant reduction was already evident by age 40.

The donors were roughly 39 Caucasian individuals from Russia, aged roughly 6 to 100 years, who were systemically healthy. About 10 milliliters of peripheral blood were collected from each donor into EDTA-treated Vacutainer tubes. Ficoll-Paque density-gradient centrifugation was used to isolate PBMCs, with at least 6.5 million per sample. Total RNA, at least 6 micrograms per sample, was extracted from PBMCs with Trizol reagent. The percentages of naive CD45RAhigh/CD27high T cells were determined by flow cytometry on a PBMC aliquot from every donor. There are a few counts of this clonotype. It lacks a known antigen. No much larger clonotype is one base removed from it; base qualities were not supplied.

The receptor comes from a woman aged 40 to 50 in good health. The specimen was blood. The V gene is TRBV29-1 and the J gene is TRBJ2-1; the D gene identity is not certain. The DNA sequence is TGCAGCGTTGAAGAGAGGAAGGGATCGCTCAACAATGAGCAGTTCTTC. Translated, it reads CSVEERKGSLNNEQFF.